These 18 T cell receptor beta chains originate from one sample sequenced in a study of cytomegalovirus exposure and HLA in healthy donors. PCR was performed using 60 Vbeta and 13 Jbeta primers. The method was immunoSEQ multiplex PCR; TCRdb's version includes in-frame clones alone and lacks a portion of them. The repertoire consists of around 170,000 clones, with over 80% occurring once and the leading ten covering 6.3%. Specimen: PBMCs. The receptors were gathered from a man aged 35-49 years in good health and CMV-seropositive.

The chain recombines TRBV28 with TRBJ2-7; 7 bases fit TRBD1. The CDR3 consists of 15 residues. The J segment lost 2 bases and the V segment lost 4 bases, leaving 8 bases of the junction unmatched. Germline-derived CDR1 and CDR2 are MDHEN and SYDVKM. As DNA, the CDR3 is TGTGCCAGCAGTTCAAGTGGGCAGGGGGCCTACGAGCAGTACTTC. Amino acid sequence: CASSSSGQGAYEQYF.

V and J are TRBV4-3 and TRBJ2-1; 7 nucleotides align to TRBD2. Per the germline V gene, CDR1 is LGHNA and CDR2 is YSLEER. This CDR3 spans 14 amino acids. V was clipped by 3 bases and J by 2 bases; unmatched bases: 1. The CDR3 DNA reads TGCGCCAGCAGCCACGGACTAGCCTACAATGAGCAGTTCTTC. Translated: CASSHGLAYNEQFF.

The chain carries TRBV28 and TRBJ2-5; 8 nucleotides agree with TRBD2. The ends lost 6 bases at V and 14 bases at J; junction bases unmatched: 29. This CDR3 is built from 18 residues. Looked up from germline, CDR1 is MDHEN and CDR2 is SYDVKM. CDR3 sequence (DNA): TGTGCCAGCAGCTCCAGCCCGGGACTAGGGACGTTCGAGCAGCTCAAATACTTC. This gives the protein CASSSSPGLGTFEQLKYF.

The V and J genes are TRBV6-5 and TRBJ1-2; 9 nucleotides agree with TRBD1. Germline CDR1 reads MNHEY; CDR2 reads SVGAGI. V trimming: 2 bases; J trimming: 3 bases; junction bases outside the gene matches: 1. The CDR3 consists of 14 residues. CDR3 in amino acids: CASSYTGGYYGYTF. DNA for the CDR3: TGTGCCAGCAGTTACACAGGGGGCTACTATGGCTACACCTTC.

This chain uses TRBV27 with TRBJ2-5, with a possible D match to TRBD2 (7 bases). Germline lookup yields CDR1 MNHEY and CDR2 SMNVEV (reference sequence). Trimming took off 3 bases at V and 1 base at J, with 12 bases between the two ends. The CDR3 loop spans 15 amino acids. Here the CDR3 reads CASSFGGGPQETQYF. CDR3 bases: TGTGCCAGCAGTTTTGGGGGGGGGCCCCAAGAGACCCAGTACTTC.

The chain employs TRBV9 and TRBJ1-3, with 11 bases aligning to TRBD1. In germline, CDR1 is SGDLS, CDR2 YYNGEE. J gave up 3 bases and V 4 bases, and 9 bases lay outside the gene matches. This CDR3 has 17 amino acids. DNA for the CDR3: TGTGCCAGCAGCCCCGGACAGGGGGCTTTTGGTGGAAACACCATATATTTT. It yields the protein CASSPGQGAFGGNTIYF.

V is TRBV21-1 and J is TRBJ1-2; the DNA was not used to check the table's D call, TRBD1. TRBV21-1 is a known pseudogene. This CDR3 is 13 amino acids long. The DNA for the CDR3 is TGTGCCAGCAGCCGGGACAGGGCCTGTGGCTACACCTTC. Amino acids: CASSRDRACGYTF.

The J gene is TRBJ2-5, the V gene TRBV6-5, with D unclear. TRBJ2-7 matches the DNA end more closely, so the J call is doubtful. The CDR3 length is 13 residues. Germline CDR1 reads MNHEY; CDR2 reads SVGAGI. The CDR3 nucleotides are TGTGCCAGCAGTTACTCGAGGAGCTACGAGCAGTACTTC. It codes for CASSYSRSYEQYF.

This clone occurred a few times. This chain connects TRBV6-6 to TRBJ2-7; 8 bases map to TRBD1. The CDR3 sequence is 13 residues long. V lost 5 bases, J lost 3 bases, and 3 bases stayed unmatched. Germline CDR1 and CDR2: MNHNY and SVGAGI (reference sequence). The CDR3 coding sequence is TGTGCCAGCAGTCCGGGACAGGACTACGAGCAGTACTTC. Translated: CASSPGQDYEQYF.

The V and J genes are TRBV5-1 and TRBJ1-1, with TRBD1 matching 9 bases. Looked up from germline, CDR1 is SGHRS and CDR2 is YFSETQ. V lost 4 bases, J lost 4 bases, and 8 bases stayed unmatched. The CDR3 contains 15 residues. The CDR3 DNA sequence: TGCGCCAGCAGCCCCTCCCGGACAGGGGCCACTGAAGCTTTCTTT. This encodes CASSPSRTGATEAFF.

This clone occurred once. The chain joins TRBV6-6 to TRBJ1-5; D might be TRBD1 (6 bases). The CDR3 is 16 residues long. Per the germline V gene, CDR1 is MNHNY and CDR2 is SVGAGI (reference sequence). V gave up 6 bases and J gave up 3 bases, with 18 bases separating them. In DNA, the CDR3 is TGTGCCAGCAGCCCCAACATCGGACAGCACAATCAGCCCCAGCATTTT. It encodes CASSPNIGQHNQPQHF.

J is TRBJ2-7 and V is TRBV30, with D maybe TRBD1 (6 bases). The CDR3 covers 12 residues. In germline, CDR1 is GTSNPN, CDR2 SVGIG (reference sequence). With 8 bases removed from V and 1 base from J, the gap between germline ends came to 12 bases. The CDR3 reads CAGVGQSYEQYF. CDR3 sequence (DNA): TGTGCCGGTGTTGGACAGTCCTACGAGCAGTACTTC. Full variable domain (missing parts from reference TRBV30 and TRBJ2-7): SQTIHQWPATLVQPVGSPLSLECTVEGTSNPNLYWYRQAAGRGLQLLFYSVGIGQISSEVPQNLSASRPQDRQFILSSKKLLLSDSGFYLCAGVGQSYEQYFGPGTRLTVT.

The chain joins TRBV15 to TRBJ2-1; TRBD1 aligns across 8 bases. The CDR3 has 17 amino acids. From germline, CDR1 is LNHNV and CDR2 YYDKDF (reference sequence). The ends lost 0 bases at V and 5 bases at J; junction bases unmatched: 9. CDR3 region: CATSRERDRRGDNEQFF. CDR3 DNA sequence: TGTGCCACCAGCAGAGAGAGGGACAGGAGAGGCGACAATGAGCAGTTCTTC.

The rearrangement joins TRBV5-1 to TRBJ2-3; D uncertain. The CDR3 spans 16 residues. Trimming cost V 3 bases and J 2 bases, with 16 bases left between them. Germline-derived CDR1 and CDR2 are SGHRS and YFSETQ. CDR3 DNA sequence: TGCGCCAGCAGCTCTTCGGTCGCCCGGTTCACAGATACGCAGTATTTT. Translating gives CASSSSVARFTDTQYF.

The V call is TRBV19, the J call TRBJ1-1; 7 positions match TRBD1. Germline values: CDR1 LNHDA, CDR2 SQIVND (reference sequence). This CDR3 has 22 amino acids. Trimming cost V 3 bases and J 1 base; bases outside gene matches: 26. The CDR3 loop reads CASSIAGRFPQEKTGKNTEAFF. In DNA form, the CDR3 reads TGTGCCAGTAGTATTGCGGGTAGGTTCCCCCAAGAGAAGACAGGGAAGAACACTGAAGCTTTCTTT.

V usage is TRBV5-1 and J usage is TRBJ1-1, with D uncertain. The CDR3 runs to 16 residues. CDR1 and CDR2 (germline): SGHRS, YFSETQ. V gave up 1 base and J gave up 0 bases, with 13 bases separating them. This CDR3 reads CASSLNSLRMNTEAFF. The CDR3, as DNA: TGCGCCAGCAGCTTGAACTCCCTGAGAATGAACACTGAAGCTTTCTTT.

This clone has a handful of counts. The chain is built from TRBV7-2 and TRBJ1-2; the match to TRBD1 covers 7 bases. After removal of 5 bases from V and 2 bases from J, the junction contained 11 bases not matched to a gene. There are 16 residues in the CDR3. CDR1 is SGHTA, CDR2 FQGNSA, per germline. The CDR3: CASSRPRDRANYGYTF. CDR3 nucleotide sequence: TGTGCCAGCAGCAGACCGCGGGACAGAGCAAACTATGGCTACACCTTC.

The chain carries TRBV25-1 and TRBJ1-5, with D possibly TRBD1 on 5 matching bases. Between the trimmed V and J ends, which lost 2 bases and 3 bases, there was a span of 11 bases. Germline CDR1 reads MGHDK; CDR2 reads SYGVNS. There are 15 residues in the CDR3. CDR3 region: CASSESQGPNQPQHF. The CDR3 nucleotides are TGTGCCAGCAGTGAAAGTCAGGGTCCCAATCAGCCCCAGCATTTT.